The following is a T cell receptor beta chain sequence with its context. This record belongs to a study of T cells of healthy individuals. From the 5' RACE reads, TCRdb called clonotypes with MiXCR, one entry per CDR3 protein. The sample holds 75,000 to 95,000 distinct CDR3 sequences; more than 5% are singletons and the top ten take approximately 8%. The junction had 9 bases not matched to a gene; V was cut back by 1 base and J by 3 bases. The CDR3 is 17 residues long. The clonotype originates from a female donor in good health. J is TRBJ1-5 and V is TRBV12-3 or TRBV12-4, with 7 bases identical to TRBD1. The CDR3 bases are TGTGCCAGCAGTTTAGGGGCGGGGGACAGCCTCAATCAGCCCCAGCATTTT. Translated: CASSLGAGDSLNQPQHF.